The rows below give T cell receptor beta chains drawn from one sample of a study of a mutant IDH1 vaccine in newly diagnosed glioma. Generated by immunoSEQ multiplex PCR, the TCRdb table keeps only in-frame clones and is missing some. Of 55,000 to 70,000 clones listed, 79% are singletons. The input for sequencing was PBMCs, taken from a glioma patient treated with radiotherapy, temozolomide or both. The receptors come from a man aged 50 to 60 with glioma. CDR3s include the opening cysteine and the closing phenylalanine or tryptophan. D genes are given only for firm matches. Where a row states a size, it is once, few, many or the class of an expanded clone; other rows omit it.

CDR3 protein: CASSPTGGGNYGYTF
CDR3 DNA: TGTGCCAGCAGCCCTACAGGGGGTGGAAACTATGGCTACACCTTC
D gene: TRBD1
clone size: few
J gene: TRBJ1-2
V gene: TRBV7-9

CDR3 protein: CASRRQSGNYGYTF
CDR3 DNA: TGTGCCAGCAGAAGACAGAGCGGTAACTATGGCTACACCTTC
D gene: .
clone size: .
J gene: TRBJ1-2
V gene: TRBV5-5

CDR3 protein: CASSSGRSYEQYF
CDR3 DNA: TGTGCCAGCAGCTCGGGTCGGTCCTACGAGCAGTACTTC
D gene: .
clone size: few
J gene: TRBJ2-7
V gene: TRBV2

CDR3 protein: CASRGQVTGELFF
CDR3 DNA: TGTGCCAGCAGAGGACAGGTCACCGGGGAGCTGTTTTTT
D gene: TRBD1
clone size: once
J gene: TRBJ2-2
V gene: TRBV6-6

CDR3 protein: CASSPGTGSRKYF
CDR3 DNA: TGTGCCAGCAGCCCCGGGACAGGTTCTAGGAAGTACTTC
D gene: TRBD1
clone size: .
J gene: TRBJ2-7
V gene: TRBV7-6

CDR3 protein: CASSLPRFTTEAFF
CDR3 DNA: TGTGCCAGCAGCTTGCCCCGATTCACCACTGAAGCTTTCTTT
D gene: .
clone size: .
J gene: TRBJ1-1
V gene: TRBV5-8

CDR3 protein: CASYRDTEAFF
CDR3 DNA: TGTGCCAGCTACAGAGACACTGAAGCTTTCTTT
D gene: .
clone size: .
J gene: TRBJ1-1
V gene: TRBV6-5

CDR3 protein: CAWSSGQLSTDTQYF
CDR3 DNA: TGTGCCTGGAGCTCGGGACAACTGAGCACAGATACGCAGTATTTT
D gene: .
clone size: few
J gene: TRBJ2-3
V gene: TRBV30

CDR3 protein: CAWSADREAFF
CDR3 DNA: TGTGCCTGGAGTGCTGACAGGGAAGCTTTCTTT
D gene: .
clone size: few
J gene: TRBJ1-1
V gene: TRBV30

CDR3 protein: CASSQTDPGELFF
CDR3 DNA: TGTGCCAGCAGCCAGACAGATCCCGGGGAGCTGTTTTTT
D gene: .
clone size: .
J gene: TRBJ2-2
V gene: TRBV5-4

CDR3 protein: CSVSGGTGGIGELFF
CDR3 DNA: TGCAGCGTTTCGGGGGGGACAGGGGGCATCGGGGAGCTGTTTTTT
D gene: TRBD1
clone size: .
J gene: TRBJ2-2
V gene: TRBV29-1

CDR3 protein: CAISTRDRPPYEQYF
CDR3 DNA: TGTGCCATCAGCACCCGGGACCGCCCGCCCTACGAGCAGTACTTC
D gene: .
clone size: once
J gene: TRBJ2-7
V gene: TRBV10-3

CDR3 protein: CSVLTGAHEQYF
CDR3 DNA: TGCAGCGTTCTAACAGGGGCCCACGAGCAGTACTTC
D gene: TRBD1
clone size: .
J gene: TRBJ2-7
V gene: TRBV29-1

CDR3 protein: CAISESISSGNTIYF
CDR3 DNA: TGTGCCATCAGTGAGTCGATTAGCTCTGGAAACACCATATATTTT
D gene: .
clone size: .
J gene: TRBJ1-3
V gene: TRBV10-3

CDR3 protein: CASSLEPIGELFF
CDR3 DNA: TGCGCCAGCAGCTTGGAGCCTATCGGGGAGCTGTTTTTT
D gene: .
clone size: .
J gene: TRBJ2-2
V gene: TRBV5-1

CDR3 protein: CSVARGRYEGYTF
CDR3 DNA: TGCAGCGTTGCTAGGGGAAGGTATGAGGGCTACACCTTC
D gene: .
clone size: once
J gene: TRBJ1-2
V gene: TRBV29-1

CDR3 protein: CASSPHGGAFNYGYTF
CDR3 DNA: TGTGCCAGCAGTCCCCACGGTGGGGCTTTTAACTATGGCTACACCTTC
D gene: .
clone size: few
J gene: TRBJ1-2
V gene: TRBV25-1

CDR3 protein: CATSRVRDSGSPLHF
CDR3 DNA: TGTGCCACCAGCAGAGTCCGGGACAGCGGTTCACCCCTCCACTTT
D gene: TRBD1
clone size: .
J gene: TRBJ1-6
V gene: TRBV15

CDR3 protein: CASSEESTGNTIYF
CDR3 DNA: TGTGCCAGCAGTGAGGAGAGTACTGGAAACACCATATATTTT
D gene: .
clone size: .
J gene: TRBJ1-3
V gene: TRBV2

CDR3 protein: CAWSVRGWPGQPQHF
CDR3 DNA: TGTGCCTGGAGTGTACGGGGGTGGCCTGGGCAGCCCCAGCATTTT
D gene: .
clone size: .
J gene: TRBJ1-5
V gene: TRBV30

CDR3 protein: CASTIQGNYGYTF
CDR3 DNA: TGTGCCAGCACCATTCAGGGGAACTATGGCTACACCTTC
D gene: .
clone size: .
J gene: TRBJ1-2
V gene: TRBV2

CDR3 protein: CAISEVSGTDEQYF
CDR3 DNA: TGTGCCATCAGTGAGGTGTCAGGGACCGACGAGCAGTACTTC
D gene: .
clone size: .
J gene: TRBJ2-7
V gene: TRBV10-3

CDR3 protein: CASSSRDTNSPLHF
CDR3 DNA: TGTGCCAGCAGCTCCCGGGACACAAATTCACCCCTCCACTTT
D gene: .
clone size: .
J gene: TRBJ1-6
V gene: TRBV5-4

CDR3 protein: CASRDDSGANVLTF
CDR3 DNA: TGCGCCAGCAGAGATGACTCTGGGGCCAACGTCCTGACTTTC
D gene: .
clone size: .
J gene: TRBJ2-6
V gene: TRBV5-1

CDR3 protein: CASSTGQGSGNTIYF
CDR3 DNA: TGTGCCAGTAGTACTGGACAGGGGAGCGGAAACACCATATATTTT
D gene: TRBD1
clone size: .
J gene: TRBJ1-3
V gene: TRBV19

CDR3 protein: CASSLLAGPSYEQYF
CDR3 DNA: TGTGCCAGCAGCTTACTAGCGGGGCCATCCTACGAGCAGTACTTC
D gene: TRBD2
clone size: once
J gene: TRBJ2-7
V gene: TRBV7-2

CDR3 protein: CASSLDPHGRTGSYEQYF
CDR3 DNA: TGTGCCAGCAGCTTAGATCCTCACGGACGGACAGGGTCCTACGAGCAGTACTTC
D gene: TRBD1
clone size: once
J gene: TRBJ2-7
V gene: TRBV11-2

CDR3 protein: CASSEGAQGGLTQYF
CDR3 DNA: TGTGCCAGCAGTGAAGGGGCCCAAGGGGGCCTGACCCAGTACTTC
D gene: TRBD1
clone size: .
J gene: TRBJ2-5
V gene: TRBV2

CDR3 protein: CASSSTNYGYTF
CDR3 DNA: TGTGCCAGCAGCTCGACTAACTATGGCTACACCTTC
D gene: .
clone size: .
J gene: TRBJ1-2
V gene: TRBV7-9

CDR3 protein: CASSAYVGQPQHF
CDR3 DNA: TGTGCCAGCAGTGCGTACGTAGGACAGCCCCAGCATTTT
D gene: .
clone size: .
J gene: TRBJ1-5
V gene: TRBV2

CDR3 protein: CASSPLGGEAFF
CDR3 DNA: TGTGCCAGCAGCCCACTCGGGGGTGAAGCTTTCTTT
D gene: .
clone size: .
J gene: TRBJ1-1
V gene: TRBV5-6

CDR3 protein: CASSFTAGPAGYGYTF
CDR3 DNA: TGTGCCAGCAGTTTCACCGCTGGGCCAGCGGGCTATGGCTACACCTTC
D gene: .
clone size: .
J gene: TRBJ1-2
V gene: TRBV6-5

CDR3 protein: CASSPMSLNTEAFF
CDR3 DNA: TGTGCCAGCTCACCAATGAGCCTGAACACTGAAGCTTTCTTT
D gene: .
clone size: few
J gene: TRBJ1-1
V gene: TRBV18

CDR3 protein: CASSMNGNEKLFF
CDR3 DNA: TGTGCCAGTAGTATGAACGGTAATGAAAAACTGTTTTTT
D gene: .
clone size: .
J gene: TRBJ1-4
V gene: TRBV19

CDR3 protein: CASSTPGQGYEQYF
CDR3 DNA: TGTGCCAGCAGTACACCGGGACAGGGCTACGAGCAGTACTTC
D gene: TRBD1
clone size: .
J gene: TRBJ2-7
V gene: TRBV6-5

CDR3 protein: CASSPRRGQGSYEQYF
CDR3 DNA: TGTGCCAGCAGCCCCAGAAGGGGACAGGGGTCCTACGAGCAGTACTTC
D gene: TRBD1
clone size: few
J gene: TRBJ2-7
V gene: TRBV7-9

CDR3 protein: CAWSRLPNQPQHF
CDR3 DNA: TGTGCCTGGAGTCGTCTGCCTAATCAGCCCCAGCATTTT
D gene: .
clone size: .
J gene: TRBJ1-5
V gene: TRBV30

CDR3 protein: CASSFGGDGANVLTF
CDR3 DNA: TGCGCCAGCAGCTTTGGAGGGGACGGGGCCAACGTCCTGACTTTC
D gene: .
clone size: .
J gene: TRBJ2-6
V gene: TRBV5-1

CDR3 protein: CASSLWLSSHSGNTIYF
CDR3 DNA: TGTGCCAGCAGCTTGTGGCTCAGCTCTCACTCTGGAAACACCATATATTTT
D gene: .
clone size: .
J gene: TRBJ1-3
V gene: TRBV5-6

CDR3 protein: CAISPGGTYNEQFF
CDR3 DNA: TGTGCCATCAGCCCTGGGGGGACCTACAATGAGCAGTTCTTC
D gene: .
clone size: .
J gene: TRBJ2-1
V gene: TRBV10-3

CDR3 protein: CASKDRGGNQPQHF
CDR3 DNA: TGTGCCAGCAAAGACAGGGGGGGCAATCAGCCCCAGCATTTT
D gene: TRBD1
clone size: .
J gene: TRBJ1-5
V gene: TRBV2

CDR3 protein: CASSLGDRGKFYGYTF
CDR3 DNA: TGTGCCAGCAGCTTAGGGGACAGGGGCAAGTTCTATGGCTACACCTTC
D gene: TRBD1
clone size: few
J gene: TRBJ1-2
V gene: TRBV7-8

CDR3 protein: CASSPPTANQPQHF
CDR3 DNA: TGTGCCAGCAGTCCCCCCACGGCCAATCAGCCCCAGCATTTT
D gene: .
clone size: .
J gene: TRBJ1-5
V gene: TRBV28

CDR3 protein: CASSLGENYGYTF
CDR3 DNA: TGTGCCAGCAGTTTGGGGGAGAACTATGGCTACACCTTC
D gene: .
clone size: .
J gene: TRBJ1-2
V gene: TRBV27

CDR3 protein: CASSLFGTGNEQFF
CDR3 DNA: TGTGCCAGCAGTTTGTTCGGGACAGGGAATGAGCAGTTCTTC
D gene: TRBD1
clone size: .
J gene: TRBJ2-1
V gene: TRBV27

CDR3 protein: CASSRGSGTSSYNEQFF
CDR3 DNA: TGCGCCAGCAGTAGAGGGAGCGGGACAAGCTCCTACAATGAGCAGTTCTTC
D gene: .
clone size: .
J gene: TRBJ2-1
V gene: TRBV5-1

CDR3 protein: CAALRGGLNTEAFF
CDR3 DNA: TGTGCCGCCCTCCGGGGGGGGTTGAACACTGAAGCTTTCTTT
D gene: .
clone size: .
J gene: TRBJ1-1
V gene: TRBV15

CDR3 protein: CASSLVGGHNQPQHF
CDR3 DNA: TGTGCCAGCAGCTTAGTCGGGGGGCACAATCAGCCCCAGCATTTT
D gene: .
clone size: .
J gene: TRBJ1-5
V gene: TRBV7-2

CDR3 protein: CASSRSPIPLTGWPNQPQHF
CDR3 DNA: TGTGCCAGCAGCCGATCCCCTATCCCTTTGACAGGGTGGCCCAATCAGCCCCAGCATTTT
D gene: .
clone size: few
J gene: TRBJ1-5
V gene: TRBV21-1

CDR3 protein: CASSMGQAYEQYF
CDR3 DNA: TGTGCCAGTAGTATGGGACAGGCCTACGAGCAGTACTTC
D gene: TRBD1
clone size: .
J gene: TRBJ2-7
V gene: TRBV19

CDR3 protein: CASSGRGGAGELFF
CDR3 DNA: TGTGCCAGTAGTGGGAGGGGAGGGGCCGGGGAGCTGTTTTTT
D gene: TRBD2
clone size: .
J gene: TRBJ2-2
V gene: TRBV19

CDR3 protein: CASKGTSYGYTF
CDR3 DNA: TGTGCCAGCAAAGGGACGTCGTATGGCTACACCTTC
D gene: .
clone size: .
J gene: TRBJ1-2
V gene: TRBV6-5

CDR3 protein: CASSGRRSGLEAFF
CDR3 DNA: TGTGCCAGTAGCGGGAGGAGATCTGGGCTTGAAGCTTTCTTT
D gene: .
clone size: .
J gene: TRBJ1-1
V gene: TRBV19